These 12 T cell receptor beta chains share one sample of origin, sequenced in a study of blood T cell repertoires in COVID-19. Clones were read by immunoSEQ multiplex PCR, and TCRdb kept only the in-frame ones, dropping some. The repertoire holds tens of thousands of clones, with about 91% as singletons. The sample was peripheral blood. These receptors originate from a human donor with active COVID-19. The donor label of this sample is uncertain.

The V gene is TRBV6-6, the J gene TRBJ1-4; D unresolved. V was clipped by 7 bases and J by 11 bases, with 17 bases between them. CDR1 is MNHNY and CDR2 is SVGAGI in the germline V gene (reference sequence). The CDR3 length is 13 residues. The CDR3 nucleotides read TGTGCCAGCACGGGAGAGGCGCCCGCGAAACTGTTTTTT. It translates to CASTGEAPAKLFF.

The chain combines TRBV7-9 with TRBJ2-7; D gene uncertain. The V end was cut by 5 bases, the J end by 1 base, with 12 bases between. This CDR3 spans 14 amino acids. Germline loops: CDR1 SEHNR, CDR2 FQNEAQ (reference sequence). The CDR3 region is CASSHPTVSYEQYF. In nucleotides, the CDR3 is TGTGCCAGCAGCCACCCGACTGTTTCCTACGAGCAGTACTTC.

The DNA for the CDR3 is TGTGCCAGCAGCGAGAGGGAAAAGGACACTGAAGCTTTCTTT. Amino acids: CASSEREKDTEAFF. The gene calls are TRBV2 and TRBJ1-1, with unresolved D. V was clipped by 6 bases and J by 3 bases, with 14 bases between them. Germline assignment: CDR1 SNHLY and CDR2 FYNNEI. This CDR3 has 14 amino acids.

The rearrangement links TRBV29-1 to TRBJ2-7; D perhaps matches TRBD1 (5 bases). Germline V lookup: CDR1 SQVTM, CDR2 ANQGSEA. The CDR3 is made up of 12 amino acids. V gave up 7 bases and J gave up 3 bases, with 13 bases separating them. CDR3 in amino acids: CSGPTGGYEQYF. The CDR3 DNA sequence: TGCAGCGGTCCCACAGGCGGCTACGAGCAGTACTTC.

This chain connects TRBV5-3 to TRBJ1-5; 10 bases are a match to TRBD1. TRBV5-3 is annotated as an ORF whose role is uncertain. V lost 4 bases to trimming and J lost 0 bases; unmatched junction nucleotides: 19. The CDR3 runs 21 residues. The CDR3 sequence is CARSRNLDRGLICDSNQPQHF. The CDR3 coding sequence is TGTGCCAGAAGCCGGAACCTAGACAGGGGGCTTATTTGTGATAGCAATCAGCCCCAGCATTTT.

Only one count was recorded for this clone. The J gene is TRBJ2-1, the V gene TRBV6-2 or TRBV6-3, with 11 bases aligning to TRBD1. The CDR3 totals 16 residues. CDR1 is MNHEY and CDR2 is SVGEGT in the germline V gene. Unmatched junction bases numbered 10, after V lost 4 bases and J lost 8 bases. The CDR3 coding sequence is TGTGCCAGCAGTTCCTCCTCCGGGACAGGGGGTTATGAGCAGTTCTTC. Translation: CASSSSSGTGGYEQFF.

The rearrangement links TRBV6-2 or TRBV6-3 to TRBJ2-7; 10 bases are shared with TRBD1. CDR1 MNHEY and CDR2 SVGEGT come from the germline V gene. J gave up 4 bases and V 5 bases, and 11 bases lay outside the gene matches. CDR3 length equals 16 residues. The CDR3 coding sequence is TGTGCCAGCAGTGACGCCGGGACAGGGGCCTTTTACGAGCAGTACTTC. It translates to CASSDAGTGAFYEQYF.

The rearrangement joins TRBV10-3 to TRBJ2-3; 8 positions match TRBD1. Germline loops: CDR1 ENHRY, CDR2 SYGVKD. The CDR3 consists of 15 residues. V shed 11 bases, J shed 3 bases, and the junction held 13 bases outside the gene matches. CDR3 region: CAAASGGAGTDTQYF. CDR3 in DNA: TGTGCCGCGGCTTCAGGGGGCGCAGGGACAGATACGCAGTATTTT.

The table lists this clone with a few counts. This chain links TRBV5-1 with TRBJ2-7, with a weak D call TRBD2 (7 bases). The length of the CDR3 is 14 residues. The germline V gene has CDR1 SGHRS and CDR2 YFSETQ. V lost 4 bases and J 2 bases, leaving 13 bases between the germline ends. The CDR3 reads CASSPRGATYEQYF. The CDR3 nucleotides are TGCGCCAGCAGCCCCCGGGGGGCTACCTACGAGCAGTACTTC.

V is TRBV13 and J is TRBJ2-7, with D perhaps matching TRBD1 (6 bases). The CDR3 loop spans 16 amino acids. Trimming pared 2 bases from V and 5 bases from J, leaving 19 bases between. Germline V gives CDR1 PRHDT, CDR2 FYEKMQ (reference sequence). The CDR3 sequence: CASSLQGTSIWDEQYF. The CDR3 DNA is TGTGCCAGCAGCTTACAGGGGACGTCCATTTGGGACGAGCAGTACTTC.

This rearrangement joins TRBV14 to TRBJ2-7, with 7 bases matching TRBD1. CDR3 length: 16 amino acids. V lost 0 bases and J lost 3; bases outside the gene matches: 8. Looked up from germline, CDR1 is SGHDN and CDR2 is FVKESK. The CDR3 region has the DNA TGTGCCAGCAGCCAAGAACCGGCCAGGGGGAGCTACGAGCAGTACTTC. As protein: CASSQEPARGSYEQYF. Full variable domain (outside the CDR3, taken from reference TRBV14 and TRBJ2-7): EAGVTQFPSHSVIEKGQTVTLRCDPISGHDNLYWYRRVMGKEIKFLLHFVKESKQDESGMPNNRFLAERTGGTYSTLKVQPAELEDSGVYFCASSQEPARGSYEQYFGPGTRLTVT.

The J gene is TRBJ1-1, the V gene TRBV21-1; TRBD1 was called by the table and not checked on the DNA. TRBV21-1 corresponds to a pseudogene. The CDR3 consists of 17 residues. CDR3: CASSPKGQGPMNTEAFF. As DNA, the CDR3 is TGTGCCAGCAGCCCAAAGGGACAGGGGCCCATGAACACTGAAGCTTTCTTT.